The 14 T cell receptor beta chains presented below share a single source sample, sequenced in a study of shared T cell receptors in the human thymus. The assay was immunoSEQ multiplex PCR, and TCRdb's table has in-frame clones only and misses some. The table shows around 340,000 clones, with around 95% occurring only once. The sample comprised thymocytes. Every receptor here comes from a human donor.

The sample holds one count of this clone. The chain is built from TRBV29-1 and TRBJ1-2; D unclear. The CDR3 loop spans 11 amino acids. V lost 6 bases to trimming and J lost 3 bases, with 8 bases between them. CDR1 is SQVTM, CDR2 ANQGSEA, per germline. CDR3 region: CSVPVDYGYTF. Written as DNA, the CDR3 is TGCAGCGTCCCAGTTGACTATGGCTACACCTTC.

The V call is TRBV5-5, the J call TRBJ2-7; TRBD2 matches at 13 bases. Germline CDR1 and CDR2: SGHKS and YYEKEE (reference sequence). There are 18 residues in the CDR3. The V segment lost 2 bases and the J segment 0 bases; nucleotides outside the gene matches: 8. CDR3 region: CASSLGTSGTQPSYEQYF. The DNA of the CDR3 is TGTGCCAGCAGCTTAGGGACTAGCGGGACTCAACCCTCCTACGAGCAGTACTTC.

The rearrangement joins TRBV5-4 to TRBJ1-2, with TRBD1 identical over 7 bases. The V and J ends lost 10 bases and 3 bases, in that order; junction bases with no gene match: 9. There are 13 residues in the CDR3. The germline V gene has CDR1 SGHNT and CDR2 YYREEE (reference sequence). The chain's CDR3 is CAAQGQSDYGYTF. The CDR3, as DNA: TGTGCCGCTCAGGGACAGTCAGACTATGGCTACACCTTC. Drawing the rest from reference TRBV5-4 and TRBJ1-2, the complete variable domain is ETGVTQSPTHLIKTRGQQVTLRCSSQSGHNTVSWYQQALGQGPQFIFQYYREEENGRGNFPPRFSGLQFPNYSSELNVNALELDDSALYLCAAQGQSDYGYTFGSGTRLTVV.

The CDR3 DNA reads as TGTGCCAGCAGTTTAAAGTCTGGAGAGCAGTACTTC. This encodes CASSLKSGEQYF. The chain recombines TRBV27 with TRBJ2-7; D remains ambiguous. V was shortened by 2 bases and J by 7 bases, with 9 bases between the two germline ends. The germline gives CDR1 MNHEY, CDR2 SMNVEV (reference sequence). The CDR3 is 12 amino acids.

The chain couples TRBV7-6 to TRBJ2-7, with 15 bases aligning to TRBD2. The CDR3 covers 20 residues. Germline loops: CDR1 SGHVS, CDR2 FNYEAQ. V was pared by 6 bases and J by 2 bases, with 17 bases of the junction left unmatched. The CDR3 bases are TGTGCCAGCAGTGCTAGATATGGGACTAGCGGGAGGCCCAGGCCCTACGAGCAGTACTTC. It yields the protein CASSARYGTSGRPRPYEQYF.

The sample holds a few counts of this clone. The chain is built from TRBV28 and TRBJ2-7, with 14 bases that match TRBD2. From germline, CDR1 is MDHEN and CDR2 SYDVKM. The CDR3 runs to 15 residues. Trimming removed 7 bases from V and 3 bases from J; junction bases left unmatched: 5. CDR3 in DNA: TGTGCCAGCACCCGGACTAGCGGGAGGATCTACGAGCAGTACTTC. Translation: CASTRTSGRIYEQYF.

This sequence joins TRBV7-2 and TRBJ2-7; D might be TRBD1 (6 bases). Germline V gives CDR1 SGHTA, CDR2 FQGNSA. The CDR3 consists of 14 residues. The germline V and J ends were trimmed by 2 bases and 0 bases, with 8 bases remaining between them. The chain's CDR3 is CASSLNRDSYEQYF. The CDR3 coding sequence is TGTGCCAGCAGCTTAAACAGGGACTCCTACGAGCAGTACTTC.

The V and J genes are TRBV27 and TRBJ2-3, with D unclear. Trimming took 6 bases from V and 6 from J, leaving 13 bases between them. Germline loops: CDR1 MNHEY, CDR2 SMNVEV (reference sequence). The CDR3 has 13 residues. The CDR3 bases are TGTGCCAGCAGGGCCCCCGGCGGCGATACGCAGTATTTT. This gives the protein CASRAPGGDTQYF.

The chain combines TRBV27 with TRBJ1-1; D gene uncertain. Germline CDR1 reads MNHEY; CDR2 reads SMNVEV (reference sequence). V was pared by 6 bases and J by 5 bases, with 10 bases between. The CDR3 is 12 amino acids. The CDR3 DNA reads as TGTGCCAGCAGCTCCGGGGTGACTGAAGCTTTCTTT. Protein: CASSSGVTEAFF.

The CDR3 DNA reads TGTGCCAGCAGCTTAGCCCCAGCTTATGGCTACACCTTC. Amino acids: CASSLAPAYGYTF. The V gene is TRBV7-9, the J gene TRBJ1-2; no clear D. Germline V gene sequence: CDR1 SEHNR, CDR2 FQNEAQ (reference sequence). V lost 0 bases to trimming and J lost 5 bases, with 7 bases between them. The CDR3 runs 13 residues.

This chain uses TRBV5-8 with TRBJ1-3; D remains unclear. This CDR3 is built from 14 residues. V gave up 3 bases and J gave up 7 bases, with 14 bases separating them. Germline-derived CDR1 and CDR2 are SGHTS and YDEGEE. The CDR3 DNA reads TGTGCCAGCAGCTGGACTGATTCTCGGAACACCATATATTTT. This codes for CASSWTDSRNTIYF.

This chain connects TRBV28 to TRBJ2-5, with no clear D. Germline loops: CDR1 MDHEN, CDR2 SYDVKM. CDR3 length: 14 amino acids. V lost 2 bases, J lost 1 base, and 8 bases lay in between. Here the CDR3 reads CASSLKGSQETQYF. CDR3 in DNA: TGTGCCAGCAGTTTAAAAGGTTCCCAAGAGACCCAGTACTTC.

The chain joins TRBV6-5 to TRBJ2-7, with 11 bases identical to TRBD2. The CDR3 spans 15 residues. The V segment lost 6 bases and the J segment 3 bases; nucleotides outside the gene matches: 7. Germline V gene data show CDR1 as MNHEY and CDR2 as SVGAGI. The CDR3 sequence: CASSPTTSGSYEQYF. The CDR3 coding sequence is TGTGCCAGCAGCCCTACCACTAGCGGGAGCTACGAGCAGTACTTC.

CDR3 bases: TGTGCCAGCAGTTTGGGGCCGGTCGAGCAGTACTTC. Translated: CASSLGPVEQYF. The chain couples TRBV28 to TRBJ2-7; the D gene is possibly TRBD1 (5 bases). The germline gives CDR1 MDHEN, CDR2 SYDVKM. The CDR3 runs 12 residues. V dropped 3 bases and J dropped 6 bases, with 9 bases sitting between them.